These T cell receptor beta chains were read from a single sample in a study of blood T cell repertoires in COVID-19. Data came from immunoSEQ multiplex PCR; TCRdb stores just in-frame clones and leaves some out. The repertoire includes 200,000 or so clones, roughly 85% of them detected once, and roughly 2.8% sits in the top ten. Source material: peripheral blood. The receptors stem from a man aged 45-65 years who had recovered from COVID-19. CDR3s include the opening cysteine and the closing phenylalanine or tryptophan. Part of the rows lack a size; the others show once, few, many or a class for expanded clones.

clone_size j_call v_call cdr3_aa
. TRBJ1-3 TRBV18 CASSPLGEQGKKDTIYF
. TRBJ2-2 TRBV9 CASSVTGSAGELFF
. TRBJ2-7 TRBV3-1/TRBV3-2 CASSQGQTTKGWEQYF
few TRBJ1-5 TRBV2 CASKLQGSQPQHF
. TRBJ2-1 TRBV19 CASRASGGSSYNEQFF
. TRBJ2-3 TRBV28 CASSAHGGTDTQYF
. TRBJ1-1 TRBV28 CASSLPGGRTEAFF
. TRBJ2-5 TRBV6-5 CASSLGLAGVGTQYF
. TRBJ2-6 TRBV27 CASASRANVLTF
. TRBJ1-5 TRBV28 CASSLWGAGQPQHF
. TRBJ2-7 TRBV2 CATGGVVYEQYF
. TRBJ2-5 TRBV10-1 CASSDPGGTQYF
. TRBJ1-3 TRBV18 CASSPDSTGNTIYF
. TRBJ2-1 TRBV9 CASSLRQDSYNEQFF
. TRBJ2-3 TRBV9 CASNLDREGPSTDTQYF
. TRBJ1-1 TRBV6-5 CASIKGGRTEAFF
. TRBJ2-3 TRBV4-2 CASSQGVLGAAGEYTDTQYF
. TRBJ2-5 TRBV6-4 CASSLGQGETQYF
. TRBJ2-1 TRBV24-1 CATSDALAGQFF
. TRBJ2-7 TRBV28 CASRPPPTGSSYEQYF
. TRBJ2-3 TRBV7-6 CASSEVWTDTDTQYF
. TRBJ1-2 TRBV5-5 CASSLRRGSYGYTF
once TRBJ2-7 TRBV18 CASSLSTRTGILSEQYF
. TRBJ1-2 TRBV30 CAWSDLRALGGGYTF
. TRBJ2-6 TRBV15 CATSRDISSGANVLTF
. TRBJ2-7 TRBV6-5 CASTKLRGRSSEQYF
. TRBJ1-3 TRBV6-5 CASSSDMDDSGNTIYF
. TRBJ1-1 TRBV2 CASILDSRGTEAFF
. TRBJ1-2 TRBV7-2 CASNQGVLGSYGYTF
. TRBJ1-3 TRBV7-9 CASSLSGARGNTIYF
. TRBJ2-5 TRBV7-2 CASSAGVGETQYF
. TRBJ2-5 TRBV6-5 CASSPQGGETQYF
once TRBJ2-2 TRBV11-3 CASSLGVGDTGELFF
. TRBJ1-1 TRBV21-1 CASSKVSGGPNTEAFF
. TRBJ1-2 TRBV19 CASSTPGQNYGYTF
. TRBJ2-7 TRBV27 CASSLGTGSYEQYF
. TRBJ2-1 TRBV28 CASSSPYEQFF